Described below is a single T cell receptor beta chain sequence and its context. Its specificity is not known. This sample is part of a study of OX40 agonist ivuxolimab in advanced cancers. The wider study: Dose-escalation cases comprised hepatocellular carcinoma, melanoma, renal cell or head and neck cancer.

Findings and limits, study-wide: The CD4+ and CD8+ T cells in the blood had expanded clonally by week 6 at 0.1 to 3.0 mg/kg.

Samples were taken at baseline and on day 1 of cycles 4 and 7. Clones were read by immunoSEQ multiplex PCR, and TCRdb kept only the in-frame ones, dropping some. This table has about 69,000 clones, roughly 90% appearing once. With V trimmed by 3 bases and J by 4 bases, 6 bases remained unmatched. Germline V gene sequence: CDR1 SGHTA, CDR2 FQGNSA. This CDR3 spans 16 amino acids. This sequence was found in an adult with an advanced solid tumor such as melanoma, head and neck, liver or kidney cancer. The rearrangement links TRBV7-2 to TRBJ2-2, with 9 bases matching TRBD2. The source was CD4+ or CD8+ T cells sorted from blood, collected in a trial of the OX40 agonist ivuxolimab. CDR3 nucleotides: TGTGCCAGCAGCTTGATGCTAGCGGGAATCACCGGGGAGCTGTTTTTT. Translating it yields CASSLMLAGITGELFF.